The 20 T cell receptor beta chains below come from one sample, sequenced in a study of pediatric ulcerative colitis. One to two pinch biopsies were taken from the rectum during colonoscopy. Assay: immunoSEQ multiplex PCR; the TCRdb copy retains only in-frame clones and omits some. Of 15,000 to 20,000 clones in the sample, 80% were seen once. Sequenced material: gut tissue. The receptors come from a boy younger than 18 who was a control in a study of pediatric ulcerative colitis.

This rearrangement joins TRBV27 to TRBJ1-1, with 9 bases lining up with TRBD1. This CDR3 contains 14 residues. Germline CDR1 MNHEY, CDR2 SMNVEV (reference sequence). V shed 2 bases and J 7 bases; nucleotides not matched to a gene: 5. The chain's CDR3 is CASSLGTGRSEAFF. Here the CDR3 DNA reads TGTGCCAGCAGTTTAGGGACAGGGAGGAGTGAAGCTTTCTTT.

V gene TRBV7-2 combines with J gene TRBJ1-4; D might be TRBD1 (5 bases). This CDR3 is built from 14 residues. V gave up 0 bases and J gave up 7 bases, with 9 bases separating them. Germline values: CDR1 SGHTA, CDR2 FQGNSA. CDR3 amino acids: CASSLARESEKLFF. In DNA form, the CDR3 reads TGTGCCAGCAGCTTAGCCAGGGAGAGTGAAAAACTGTTTTTT.

Sample share makes this clone medium-sized. V and J are TRBV9 and TRBJ1-2; tentatively, D is TRBD1 (5 bases). Trimming left V 0 bases short and J 6 bases short, with 15 bases between. From germline, CDR1 is SGDLS and CDR2 YYNGEE. The length of the CDR3 is 15 residues. In DNA form, the CDR3 reads TGTGCCAGCAGCGTAGGAGGTTTGCAGGGTGATGGCTACACCTTC. Protein sequence: CASSVGGLQGDGYTF. The full variable domain, completed using reference TRBV9 and TRBJ1-2, is DSGVTQTPKHLITATGQRVTLRCSPRSGDLSVYWYQQSLDQGLQFLIQYYNGEERAKGNILERFSAQQFPDLHSELNLSSLELGDSALYFCASSVGGLQGDGYTFGSGTRLTVV.

In nucleotides, the CDR3 is TGTGCCAGCGAAGTTGACAGCAATGAGCAGTTCTTC. Translated, it gives CASEVDSNEQFF. This chain uses TRBV6-1 with TRBJ2-1; D possibly corresponds to TRBD1 (5 bases). The V and J ends lost 8 bases and 6 bases respectively, with 11 bases between them. The germline CDR1 and CDR2 sequences are MNHNS and SASEGT. The CDR3 has 12 residues.

The V gene is TRBV19, the J gene TRBJ2-4; the D gene is possibly TRBD2 (5 bases). This CDR3 contains 17 residues. Trimming pared 0 bases from V and 1 base from J, leaving 13 bases between. Looked up from germline, CDR1 is LNHDA and CDR2 is SQIVND (reference sequence). The CDR3 DNA sequence: TGTGCCAGTAGTATAGATCGGGAAAAAAGGGCCAAAAACATTCAGTACTTC. Encoded protein: CASSIDREKRAKNIQYF.

The chain employs TRBV5-4 and TRBJ2-1; D is undetermined. Germline lookup yields CDR1 SGHNT and CDR2 YYREEE (reference sequence). The CDR3 is made up of 16 amino acids. Trimming pared 3 bases from V and 0 bases from J, leaving 13 bases between. The CDR3 DNA follows: TGTGCCAGCAGCTCGCGTTACACCGACTCCTACAATGAGCAGTTCTTC. Encoded protein: CASSSRYTDSYNEQFF.

The rearrangement joins TRBV13 to TRBJ1-2; 10 bases match TRBD1. CDR1 is PRHDT and CDR2 is FYEKMQ in the germline V gene (reference sequence). The CDR3 is 15 amino acids. The trim removed 4 bases at V and 4 bases at J, leaving 6 bases unmatched. The CDR3, as DNA: TGTGCCAGCAGCTCCGGACAGGGGGAAGTCTATGGCTACACCTTC. Translating it yields CASSSGQGEVYGYTF.

This chain connects TRBV11-2 to TRBJ2-1; the D gene could be TRBD1 or TRBD2 (5 bases each). This CDR3 has 15 residues. Deletions cut 2 bases from V and 3 bases from J, with 11 bases between. Germline CDR1 and CDR2: SGHAT and FQNNGV. CDR3 protein: CASSLSGTNYNEQFF. The CDR3 DNA sequence: TGTGCCAGCAGCTTATCCGGGACGAACTACAATGAGCAGTTCTTC.

The chain couples TRBV18 to TRBJ2-2; a possible D gene is TRBD1 (6 bases). V lost 0 bases and J 4 bases, leaving 6 bases between the germline ends. This CDR3 is 14 amino acids long. The germline V gene has CDR1 KGHSH and CDR2 LQKENI. CDR3 nucleotide sequence: TGTGCCAGCTCACCACCGACAGGCACCGGGGAGCTGTTTTTT. Encoded protein: CASSPPTGTGELFF.

The chain recombines TRBV4-2 with TRBJ2-3, with 12 bases that match TRBD2. CDR1 is LGHNA, CDR2 YNFKEQ, per germline. The CDR3 spans 16 residues. After removal of 3 bases from V and 6 bases from J, the junction contained 7 bases not matched to a gene. CDR3 in DNA: TGTGCCAGCAGCCAGGGACTAGCGGGTTCTGGGGATACGCAGTATTTT. It yields the protein CASSQGLAGSGDTQYF.

J is TRBJ2-4 and V is TRBV7-2; 7 bases map to TRBD1. The CDR3 contains 17 residues. Trimming removed 5 bases from V and 0 bases from J; junction bases left unmatched: 10. Germline assignment: CDR1 SGHTA and CDR2 FQGNSA. The CDR3 region is CASSEYRGSLAKNIQYF. The CDR3 nucleotides read TGTGCCAGCAGCGAGTACAGGGGCTCGCTAGCCAAAAACATTCAGTACTTC.

This clone was observed once. The chain uses TRBV7-8 and TRBJ1-1; a possible D gene is TRBD1 (5 bases). Trimming took off 0 bases at V and 11 bases at J, with 13 bases between the two ends. CDR3 length equals 13 residues. CDR1 and CDR2 from the germline V gene are SGHVS and FQNEAQ. The DNA of the CDR3 is TGTGCCAGCAGCTTAGCGACAGCCGCCATGGCTTTCTTT. This codes for CASSLATAAMAFF.

This sequence joins TRBV7-3 and TRBJ2-3, with 14 bases lining up with TRBD2. The CDR3 has 19 residues. The ends lost 1 base at V and 2 bases at J; junction bases unmatched: 8. Germline CDR1 reads SGHTA; CDR2 reads FQGTGA. The DNA of the CDR3 is TGTGCCAGCAGCTTAAAAGCTCCGGGACTAGCGGGGGTCACAGATACGCAGTATTTT. Its protein product is CASSLKAPGLAGVTDTQYF.

V and J are TRBV5-4 and TRBJ2-6; no definite D call. The CDR3 is made up of 13 amino acids. Between the trimmed V and J ends, which lost 2 bases and 3 bases, there was a span of 3 bases. Germline values: CDR1 SGHNT, CDR2 YYREEE (reference sequence). CDR3 in amino acids: CASSFSGANVLTF. CDR3 DNA sequence: TGTGCCAGCAGCTTCAGTGGGGCCAACGTCCTGACTTTC.

The chain is built from TRBV9 and TRBJ1-4; weak D call: TRBD1 (6 bases). The CDR3 loop spans 14 amino acids. The germline V gene encodes CDR1 SGDLS and CDR2 YYNGEE. Trimming removed 4 bases at V and 4 bases at J, with 11 bases between. Written as DNA, the CDR3 is TGTGCCAGCAGCCCGGACAGTCTTAATGAAAAACTGTTTTTT. This sequence encodes CASSPDSLNEKLFF.

The chain employs TRBV10-2 and TRBJ2-5; 8 positions match TRBD1. Germline lookup yields CDR1 WSHSY and CDR2 SAAADI. There are 14 residues in the CDR3. Trimming cost V 6 bases and J 6 bases; bases outside gene matches: 9. For the CDR3, the DNA is TGCGCCAGCAGGGATGGACAGGGAGGTCAGACCCAGTACTTC. Translation: CASRDGQGGQTQYF.

The chain employs TRBV4-1 and TRBJ2-1, with 13 bases lining up with TRBD2. Per the germline V gene, CDR1 is MGHRA and CDR2 is YSYEKL. The CDR3 covers 19 residues. J gave up 1 base and V 0 bases, and 6 bases lay outside the gene matches. The CDR3 nucleotides are TGCGCCAGCAGCCAAGACTGGACTAGCGGGAGTAGTTCCTACAATGAGCAGTTCTTC. Its protein product is CASSQDWTSGSSSYNEQFF.

The gene calls are TRBV6-6 and TRBJ1-5, with D uncertain. CDR1 and CDR2 from the germline V gene are MNHNY and SVGAGI (reference sequence). Trimming cost V 6 bases and J 7 bases, with 16 bases left between them. The CDR3 is 14 residues long. The CDR3 region is CASRNRALDQPQHF. The CDR3 region has the DNA TGTGCCAGCAGAAACCGGGCCCTGGACCAGCCCCAGCATTTT.

V and J are TRBV9 and TRBJ2-7, with 8 bases fitting TRBD2. The CDR3 consists of 15 residues. CDR1 is SGDLS and CDR2 is YYNGEE in the germline V gene. Germline trimming cut 3 bases from V and 6 bases from J; bases unmatched to any gene: 11. Here the CDR3 reads CASSGSGSWSREQYF. The CDR3 DNA is TGTGCCAGCAGCGGAAGCGGGAGTTGGTCTCGCGAGCAGTACTTC.

This clone turned up a few times. The rearrangement joins TRBV7-8 to TRBJ2-4, with D hard to call. CDR1 and CDR2 from the germline V gene are SGHVS and FQNEAQ. This CDR3 spans 14 amino acids. Deletions cut 1 base from V and 1 base from J, with 5 bases between. Here the CDR3 DNA reads TGTGCCAGCAGCTTAGAACTCGCCAAAAACATTCAGTACTTC. This sequence encodes CASSLELAKNIQYF.